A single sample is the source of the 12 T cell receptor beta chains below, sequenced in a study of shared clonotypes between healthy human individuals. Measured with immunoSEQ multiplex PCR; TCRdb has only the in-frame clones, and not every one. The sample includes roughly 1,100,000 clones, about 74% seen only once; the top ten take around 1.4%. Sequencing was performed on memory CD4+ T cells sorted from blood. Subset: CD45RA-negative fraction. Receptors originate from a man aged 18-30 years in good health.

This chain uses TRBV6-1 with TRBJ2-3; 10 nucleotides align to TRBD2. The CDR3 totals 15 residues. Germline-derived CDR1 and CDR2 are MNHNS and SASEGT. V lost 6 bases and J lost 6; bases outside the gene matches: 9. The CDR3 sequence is CASRGASGRPDTQYF. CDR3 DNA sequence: TGTGCCAGCAGGGGTGCTAGCGGGAGACCGGATACGCAGTATTTT.

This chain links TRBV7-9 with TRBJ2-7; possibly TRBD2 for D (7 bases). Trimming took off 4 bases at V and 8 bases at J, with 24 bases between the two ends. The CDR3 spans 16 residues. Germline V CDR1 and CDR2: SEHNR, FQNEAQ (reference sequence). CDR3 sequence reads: CASSSIGGDVRGQQYF. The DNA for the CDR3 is TGTGCCAGCAGCTCAATAGGGGGGGACGTACGCGGCCAGCAGTACTTC.

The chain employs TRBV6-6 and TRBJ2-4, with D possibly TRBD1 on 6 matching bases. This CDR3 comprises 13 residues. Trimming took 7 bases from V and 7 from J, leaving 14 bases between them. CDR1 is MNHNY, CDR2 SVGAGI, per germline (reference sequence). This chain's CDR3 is CASTIEQGNIQYF. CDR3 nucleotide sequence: TGTGCCAGCACGATAGAACAGGGCAACATTCAGTACTTC.

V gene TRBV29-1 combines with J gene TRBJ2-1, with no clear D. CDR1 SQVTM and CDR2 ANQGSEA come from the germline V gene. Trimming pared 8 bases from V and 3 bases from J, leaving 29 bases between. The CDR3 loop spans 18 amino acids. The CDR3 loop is CSITRPGSARIGYNEQFF. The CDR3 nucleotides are TGCAGCATAACACGCCCGGGTTCTGCTCGTATTGGCTACAATGAGCAGTTCTTC.

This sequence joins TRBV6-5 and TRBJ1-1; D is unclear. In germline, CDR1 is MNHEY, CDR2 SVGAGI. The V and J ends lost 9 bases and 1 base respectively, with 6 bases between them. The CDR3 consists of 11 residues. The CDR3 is CASQQNTEAFF. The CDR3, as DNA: TGTGCCAGTCAGCAGAACACTGAAGCTTTCTTT.

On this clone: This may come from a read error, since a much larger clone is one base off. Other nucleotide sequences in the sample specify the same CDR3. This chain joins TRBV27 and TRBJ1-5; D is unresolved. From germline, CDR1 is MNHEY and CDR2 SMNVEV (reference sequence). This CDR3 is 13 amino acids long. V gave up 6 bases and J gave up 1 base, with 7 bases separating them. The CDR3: CASSLDSNQPQHF. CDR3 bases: TGTGCCAGCAGCCTGGACAGCAATCAGCCCCAGCATTTT.

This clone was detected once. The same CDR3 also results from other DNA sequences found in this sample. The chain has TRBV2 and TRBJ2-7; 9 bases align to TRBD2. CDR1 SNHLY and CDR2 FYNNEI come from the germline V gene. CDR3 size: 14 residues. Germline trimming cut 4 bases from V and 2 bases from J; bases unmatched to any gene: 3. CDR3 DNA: TGTGCCAGCAGTGCGGCGGGAGGGCCCTACGAGCAGTACTTC. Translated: CASSAAGGPYEQYF. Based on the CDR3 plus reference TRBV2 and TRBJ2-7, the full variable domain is EPEVTQTPSHQVTQMGQEVILRCVPISNHLYFYWYRQILGQKVEFLVSFYNNEISEKSEIFDDQFSVERPDGSNFTLKIRSTKLEDSAMYFCASSAAGGPYEQYFGPGTRLTVT.

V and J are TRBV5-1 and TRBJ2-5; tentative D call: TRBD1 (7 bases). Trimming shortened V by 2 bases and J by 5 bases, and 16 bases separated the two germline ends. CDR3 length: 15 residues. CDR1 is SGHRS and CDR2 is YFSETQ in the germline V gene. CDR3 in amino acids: CASSFATGEAETQYF. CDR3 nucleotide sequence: TGCGCCAGCAGCTTCGCCACAGGGGAGGCGGAGACCCAGTACTTC.

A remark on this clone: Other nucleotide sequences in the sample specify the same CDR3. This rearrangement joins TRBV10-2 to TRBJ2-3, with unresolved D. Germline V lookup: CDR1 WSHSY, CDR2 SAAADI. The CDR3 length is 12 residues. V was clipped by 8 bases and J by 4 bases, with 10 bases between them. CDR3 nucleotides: TGCGCCAGCTCCCCAGGCGCAGATACGCAGTATTTT. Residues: CASSPGADTQYF.

CDR3: CASSTGQGNGYTF. The CDR3 bases are TGTGCCAGCAGCACGGGACAGGGGAATGGCTACACCTTC. The chain joins TRBV7-2 to TRBJ1-2; 10 positions match TRBD1. Per the germline V gene, CDR1 is SGHTA and CDR2 is FQGNSA. The junction had 3 bases not matched to a gene; V was cut back by 5 bases and J by 6 bases. CDR3 size: 13 residues.

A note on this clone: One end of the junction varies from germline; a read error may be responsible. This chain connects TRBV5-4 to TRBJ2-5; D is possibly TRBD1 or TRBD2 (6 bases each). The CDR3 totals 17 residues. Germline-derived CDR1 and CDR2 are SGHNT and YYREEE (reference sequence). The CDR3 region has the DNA TGTGCCAGAAGCTTCTGCACAGTACGGGGGCTTCAAGAGGCCCAGTACTTC. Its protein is CARSFCTVRGLQEAQYF.

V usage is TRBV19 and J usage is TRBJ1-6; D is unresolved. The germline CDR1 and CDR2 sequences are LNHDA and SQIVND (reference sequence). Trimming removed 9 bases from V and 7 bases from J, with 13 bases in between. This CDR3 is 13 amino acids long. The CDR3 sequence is CASAPGFNSPLHF. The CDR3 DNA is TGTGCCAGCGCTCCGGGTTTCAATTCACCCCTCCACTTT.